The T cell receptor beta chain under discussion was sequenced for a study of cytomegalovirus exposure and HLA in healthy donors. Points from the study as a whole: Most TCR sequences were uncommon, yet certain public TCRs appeared in many donors. A few of the chains that were CMV-associated were confirmed in vitro to be specific for CMV antigens. According to the study, 150 to 200 TCR beta chains were cytomegalovirus-associated.

Comment on this clone: No antigen is known for it. The identical CDR3 is also encoded by other nucleotide sequences in the sample.

V gave up 6 bases and J gave up 0 bases, with 4 bases separating them. Germline V gene data show CDR1 as MNHEY and CDR2 as SVGAGI. This CDR3 is built from 12 residues. The data were produced by immunoSEQ multiplex PCR, yet TCRdb's version contains in-frame clones alone and is incomplete. This sample has 150,000 to 200,000 clones, with around 86% found just once. This chain uses TRBV6-5 with TRBJ2-3; D gene unclear. The sequencing sample was made of PBMCs. The receptor was isolated from a man aged 18 to 35 in good health and CMV-seropositive. Written as DNA, the CDR3 is TGTGCCAGCAGCTCGAGCACAGATACGCAGTATTTT. Its translation is CASSSSTDTQYF.